The next 13 T cell receptor beta chains were all read from a single sample in a study of blood T cell repertoires in COVID-19. Clones were sequenced by immunoSEQ multiplex PCR, and TCRdb holds only the in-frame ones, with some missing. The sample lists approximately 170,000 clones, about 92% occurring once. The sequenced sample was peripheral blood. The origin of the receptors is a woman aged 60-75 years with COVID-19, enrolled during active disease.

The DNA of the CDR3 is TGTGCCAGCAGCTTAAACGGAGGGCAGGGAGCCGGAAACACCATATATTTT. This codes for CASSLNGGQGAGNTIYF. The V call is TRBV7-3, the J call TRBJ1-3, with a weak D call TRBD1 (5 bases). CDR3 length: 17 amino acids. The V gene lost 1 base and the J gene lost 4 bases, with 17 bases spanning the gap. Germline V lookup: CDR1 SGHTA, CDR2 FQGTGA.

The V gene is TRBV18, the J gene TRBJ2-1; a weak D match, TRBD2 (6 bases). CDR1 is KGHSH, CDR2 LQKENI, per germline. Trimming cost V 6 bases and J 8 bases, with 17 bases left between them. CDR3 length: 14 amino acids. The CDR3: CASSPEVGRYEQFF. Written as DNA, the CDR3 is TGTGCCAGCTCCCCCGAAGTGGGGAGGTATGAGCAGTTCTTC.

The rearrangement links TRBV3-1 (or the pseudogene TRBV3-2) to TRBJ2-3, with a possible D match to TRBD2 (7 bases). With 0 bases removed from V and 10 bases from J, the gap between germline ends came to 20 bases. CDR3 length: 16 residues. The germline V gene has CDR1 LGHDT and CDR2 YNNKEL (reference sequence). DNA of the CDR3: TGTGCCAGCAGCCAAGAATGGGGGGGCCAATGGTATTCGCAGTATTTT. Amino acids: CASSQEWGGQWYSQYF.

The CDR3 DNA is TGCGCCAGCAGCCAAGCCCGGTCCTTCTCTGGAAACACCATATATTTT. It is translated as CASSQARSFSGNTIYF. The chain is built from TRBV4-1 and TRBJ1-3; D is unclear. V shed 1 base and J shed 0 bases, with 10 bases lying between them. This CDR3 has 16 amino acids. Germline-derived CDR1 and CDR2 are MGHRA and YSYEKL.

The chain is built from TRBV28 and TRBJ1-2; a weak D match, TRBD1 (5 bases). Per germline, CDR1 MDHEN and CDR2 SYDVKM. V gave up 5 bases and J gave up 5 bases, with 9 bases separating them. This CDR3 comprises 12 residues. The CDR3 nucleotides are TGTGCCAGCAGTCTGACAGAGTATGGCTACACCTTC. As protein: CASSLTEYGYTF.

This chain links TRBV3-1 (or the pseudogene TRBV3-2) with TRBJ1-6; D is unclear. The CDR3 extends over 15 amino acids. The ends were cut back, 5 bases at V and 8 bases at J, with 16 bases in the middle. CDR1 and CDR2 (germline): LGHDT, YNNKEL (reference sequence). The DNA of the CDR3 is TGTGCCAGCAGCGCGGGGATAGGTGCCCATTCACCCCTCCACTTT. Translation: CASSAGIGAHSPLHF.

V is TRBV29-1 and J is TRBJ2-3; a weak D match, TRBD1 (5 bases). V was shortened by 5 bases and J by 2 bases, with 11 bases between the two germline ends. This CDR3 has 13 amino acids. Germline V gives CDR1 SQVTM, CDR2 ANQGSEA. CDR3 loop: CSVRRGATDTQYF. The CDR3 region has the DNA TGCAGCGTTAGGCGTGGGGCCACAGATACGCAGTATTTT.

The chain recombines TRBV30 with TRBJ1-2; a possible D gene is TRBD1 (6 bases). CDR3 length: 12 amino acids. Germline V gives CDR1 GTSNPN, CDR2 SVGIG (reference sequence). V was clipped by 4 bases and J by 6 bases, with 12 bases between them. The DNA of the CDR3 is TGTGCCTGGAACCAGGGGTGGGATGGCTACACCTTC. Translating gives CAWNQGWDGYTF.

The V gene is TRBV6-4, the J gene TRBJ2-1, with 9 bases lining up with TRBD1. The germline V gene encodes CDR1 MRHNA and CDR2 SNTAGT. With 4 bases clipped from V and 7 bases from J, the junction kept 8 bases outside the gene matches. This CDR3 spans 15 amino acids. CDR3: CASSATGQGGNEQFF. The CDR3 bases are TGTGCCAGCAGTGCCACGGGACAGGGAGGGAATGAGCAGTTCTTC.

Here the CDR3 reads CAGMDSVGSPLHF. The CDR3 coding sequence is TGTGCCGGTATGGACAGCGTGGGTTCACCCCTCCACTTT. The chain has TRBV6-5 and TRBJ1-6, with D possibly matching TRBD1 (6 bases). Germline CDR1 and CDR2: MNHEY and SVGAGI. V was cut by 11 bases and J by 9 bases, with 17 bases left in between. This CDR3 spans 13 amino acids.

Concerning this clone itself: A read error may account for a junction end that differs from germline. J is TRBJ1-2 and V is TRBV29-1; 11 positions match TRBD1. The germline CDR1 and CDR2 sequences are SQVTM and ANQGSEA. This CDR3 contains 12 residues. The CDR3 here is CSVRGQGVPYYF. The DNA for the CDR3 is TGCAGCGTTCGGGGACAGGGGGTTCCGTATTACTTC.

This chain joins TRBV19 and TRBJ2-1, with 11 bases fitting TRBD2. Germline lookup yields CDR1 LNHDA and CDR2 SQIVND (reference sequence). The V and J ends lost 5 bases and 2 bases, in that order; junction bases with no gene match: 2. This CDR3 comprises 15 residues. CDR3 sequence (DNA): TGTGCCAGTAGTTTAGCGGGGGGGACCTACAATGAGCAGTTCTTC. This encodes CASSLAGGTYNEQFF.

The chain recombines TRBV18 with TRBJ1-5, with unresolved D. Germline values: CDR1 KGHSH, CDR2 LQKENI. V gave up 6 bases and J gave up 4 bases, with 10 bases separating them. The CDR3 is 13 residues long. The CDR3, as DNA: TGTGCCAGCTCCCCTACTGCGAATCAGCCCCAGCATTTT. Its translation is CASSPTANQPQHF.